This TCR beta chain was captured by sequencing in a study of blood T cells in healthy people across ages. Samples had at least 7 million PBMCs isolated from them. Germline CDR1 reads SQVTM; CDR2 reads ANQGSEA. This CDR3 has 12 amino acids. With 4 bases removed from V and 11 bases from J, the gap between germline ends came to 17 bases. Study outcomes and limitations: As age increased, TCR beta diversity per million T cells fell in a roughly linear fashion.

Then a second PCR, running roughly 7 to 12 cycles, was carried out with a sample-barcoded 5' primer and a J-beta primer mix. TCRdb called the 5' RACE reads again in MiXCR, with one record for every CDR3 protein. The table has about 840,000 distinct CDR3 sequences, approximately 32% seen once. This clonotype was seen only a few times. Its antigen is not identified. This sample also appeared in a second study, on T cells of mothers and their children. Per that paper: Regardless of relatedness, pairs show thymic selection shaping TCR recombination output in a similar manner. Overlap in related mother-child pairs always slightly exceeded unrelated pairs, never significantly.

The chain uses TRBV29-1 and TRBJ2-5; possible D gene TRBD1, 5 bases. The TCR comes from a middle-aged woman in good health. Sequencing input: blood. The CDR3 reads CSVVTTVYGQYF. The CDR3 DNA is TGCAGCGTTGTAACGACAGTTTACGGGCAGTACTTC. Full variable domain (remainder filled in from reference TRBV29-1 and TRBJ2-5): SAVISQKPSRDICQRGTSLTIQCQVDSQVTMMFWYRQQPGQSLTLIATANQGSEATYESGFVIDKFPISRPNLTFSTLTVSNMSPEDSSIYLCSVVTTVYGQYFGPGTRLLVL.